Shown below are 9 T cell receptor beta chains from a single sample sequenced in a study of blood T cell repertoires in COVID-19. TCRdb's table, derived via immunoSEQ multiplex PCR, lists solely in-frame clones and lacks some. The sample holds some 30,000 clones, more than 85% seen once. The specimen sequenced was peripheral blood. These receptors were collected from a human donor in a cohort sampled during active COVID-19. The donor label of this sample is uncertain.

The chain is built from TRBV6-5 and TRBJ2-3; D not resolved. The V and J ends lost 0 bases and 8 bases respectively, with 9 bases between them. The CDR3 is 13 residues long. Germline V CDR1 and CDR2: MNHEY, SVGAGI. CDR3 DNA sequence: TGTGCCAGCAGTTACTCGAGACTGGCTACGCAGTATTTT. Its translation is CASSYSRLATQYF.

Here the CDR3 reads CASSPQAAGDEKLFF. The CDR3 DNA is TGTGCCAGCAGCCCCCAGGCGGCAGGGGATGAAAAACTGTTTTTT. This chain connects TRBV3-1 (or the pseudogene TRBV3-2) to TRBJ1-4; possibly TRBD1 for D (6 bases). The CDR3 has 15 residues. Germline V gene sequence: CDR1 LGHDT, CDR2 YNNKEL (reference sequence). V was pared by 4 bases and J by 6 bases, with 15 bases between.

This clone has only a few counts. The CDR3 DNA is TGCAGTGCTAGTGCGTCTGCAGGGGGCGAAGTTTTTTACGAGCAGTACTTC. Translation gives CSASASAGGEVFYEQYF. The chain carries TRBV20-1 and TRBJ2-7, with 8 bases that match TRBD1. Germline loops: CDR1 DFQATT, CDR2 SNEGSKA (reference sequence). This CDR3 is built from 17 residues. With V trimmed by 3 bases and J by 4 bases, 17 bases remained unmatched.

This clone was seen only once. The chain recombines TRBV11-2 with TRBJ1-2; D is unresolved. In germline, CDR1 is SGHAT, CDR2 FQNNGV. This CDR3 spans 15 amino acids. The V end lost 4 bases, the J end lost 3 bases, and 15 bases lay between the germline ends. CDR3 amino acids: CASSSNYGSYYGYTF. For the CDR3, the DNA is TGTGCCAGCAGCTCAAATTATGGGAGCTACTATGGCTACACCTTC.

The V call is TRBV28, the J call TRBJ2-3, with a weak D call TRBD1 (8 bases). Deletions cut 4 bases from V and 3 bases from J, with 20 bases between. Germline-derived CDR1 and CDR2 are MDHEN and SYDVKM. The CDR3 consists of 17 residues. As DNA, the CDR3 is TGTGCCAGCAGTTCCTGGACAGGGCGGGAGAGTACAGATACGCAGTATTTT. Protein product: CASSSWTGRESTDTQYF. Based on the CDR3 plus reference TRBV28 and TRBJ2-3, the full variable domain is DVKVTQSSRYLVKRTGEKVFLECVQDMDHENMFWYRQDPGLGLRLIYFSYDVKMKEKGDIPEGYSVSREKKERFSLILESASTNQTSMYLCASSSWTGRESTDTQYFGPGTRLTVL.

CDR3 sequence: CASSSGQGAYNEQFF. The CDR3 bases are TGCGCCAGCAGCTCGGGACAGGGGGCGTACAATGAGCAGTTCTTC. This sequence joins TRBV5-1 and TRBJ2-1; 12 nucleotides line up with TRBD1. The CDR3 has 15 amino acids. In germline, CDR1 is SGHRS, CDR2 YFSETQ. V dropped 3 bases and J dropped 4; count of bases not matched to a gene: 2.

A single count supports this clone. This sequence joins TRBV11-2 and TRBJ1-1; no firm D call. V was pared by 0 bases and J by 5 bases, with 7 bases between. Looked up from germline, CDR1 is SGHAT and CDR2 is FQNNGV. This CDR3 region has 13 residues. The CDR3 is CASSLDRGTEAFF. CDR3 nucleotides: TGTGCCAGCAGCTTAGATCGCGGGACTGAAGCTTTCTTT. Based on the CDR3 plus reference TRBV11-2 and TRBJ1-1, the full variable domain is EAGVAQSPRYKIIEKRQSVAFWCNPISGHATLYWYQQILGQGPKLLIQFQNNGVVDDSQLPKDRFSAERLKGVDSTLKIQPAKLEDSAVYLCASSLDRGTEAFFGQGTRLTVV.

Comments on this clone: Other DNA sequences from this sample encode an identical CDR3 as well. The V gene is TRBV11-2, the J gene TRBJ2-1, with TRBD2 identical over 11 bases. Germline loops: CDR1 SGHAT, CDR2 FQNNGV. The CDR3 is 15 amino acids. The junction had 3 bases not matched to a gene; V was cut back by 0 bases and J by 8 bases. CDR3 nucleotides: TGTGCCAGCAGCTTAGATAGCGGGAGGGGCGATGAGCAGTTCTTC. Residues: CASSLDSGRGDEQFF.

A single count supports this clone. The DNA of the CDR3 is TGTGCCAGTAGGACCGACAGGGTGAACACTGAAGCTTTCTTT. Amino acid sequence: CASRTDRVNTEAFF. The V gene is TRBV19, the J gene TRBJ1-1, with 7 bases matching TRBD1. The CDR3 loop spans 14 amino acids. J lost 0 bases, V lost 6 bases, and 4 bases had no gene match. Germline values: CDR1 LNHDA, CDR2 SQIVND (reference sequence). Looking up the rest from reference TRBV19 and TRBJ1-1 gives the full variable domain: DGGITQSPKYLFRKEGQNVTLSCEQNLNHDAMYWYRQDPGQGLRLIYYSQIVNDFQKGDIAEGYSVSREKKESFPLTVTSAQKNPTAFYLCASRTDRVNTEAFFGQGTRLTVV.